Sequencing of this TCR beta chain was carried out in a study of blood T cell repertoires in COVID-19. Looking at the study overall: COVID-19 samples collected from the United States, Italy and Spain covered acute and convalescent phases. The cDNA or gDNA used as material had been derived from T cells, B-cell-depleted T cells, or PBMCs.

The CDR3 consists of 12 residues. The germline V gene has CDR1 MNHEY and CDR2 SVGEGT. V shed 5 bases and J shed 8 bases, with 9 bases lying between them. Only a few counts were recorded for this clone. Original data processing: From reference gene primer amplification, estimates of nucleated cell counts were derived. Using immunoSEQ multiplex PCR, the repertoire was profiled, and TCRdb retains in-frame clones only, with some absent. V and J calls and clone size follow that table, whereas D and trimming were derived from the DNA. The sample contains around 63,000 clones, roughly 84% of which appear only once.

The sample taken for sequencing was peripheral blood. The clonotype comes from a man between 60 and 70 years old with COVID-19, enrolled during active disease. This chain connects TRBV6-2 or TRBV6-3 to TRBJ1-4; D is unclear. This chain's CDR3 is CASSRNGEKLFF. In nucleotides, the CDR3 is TGTGCCAGCAGTCGAAACGGGGAAAAACTGTTTTTT.